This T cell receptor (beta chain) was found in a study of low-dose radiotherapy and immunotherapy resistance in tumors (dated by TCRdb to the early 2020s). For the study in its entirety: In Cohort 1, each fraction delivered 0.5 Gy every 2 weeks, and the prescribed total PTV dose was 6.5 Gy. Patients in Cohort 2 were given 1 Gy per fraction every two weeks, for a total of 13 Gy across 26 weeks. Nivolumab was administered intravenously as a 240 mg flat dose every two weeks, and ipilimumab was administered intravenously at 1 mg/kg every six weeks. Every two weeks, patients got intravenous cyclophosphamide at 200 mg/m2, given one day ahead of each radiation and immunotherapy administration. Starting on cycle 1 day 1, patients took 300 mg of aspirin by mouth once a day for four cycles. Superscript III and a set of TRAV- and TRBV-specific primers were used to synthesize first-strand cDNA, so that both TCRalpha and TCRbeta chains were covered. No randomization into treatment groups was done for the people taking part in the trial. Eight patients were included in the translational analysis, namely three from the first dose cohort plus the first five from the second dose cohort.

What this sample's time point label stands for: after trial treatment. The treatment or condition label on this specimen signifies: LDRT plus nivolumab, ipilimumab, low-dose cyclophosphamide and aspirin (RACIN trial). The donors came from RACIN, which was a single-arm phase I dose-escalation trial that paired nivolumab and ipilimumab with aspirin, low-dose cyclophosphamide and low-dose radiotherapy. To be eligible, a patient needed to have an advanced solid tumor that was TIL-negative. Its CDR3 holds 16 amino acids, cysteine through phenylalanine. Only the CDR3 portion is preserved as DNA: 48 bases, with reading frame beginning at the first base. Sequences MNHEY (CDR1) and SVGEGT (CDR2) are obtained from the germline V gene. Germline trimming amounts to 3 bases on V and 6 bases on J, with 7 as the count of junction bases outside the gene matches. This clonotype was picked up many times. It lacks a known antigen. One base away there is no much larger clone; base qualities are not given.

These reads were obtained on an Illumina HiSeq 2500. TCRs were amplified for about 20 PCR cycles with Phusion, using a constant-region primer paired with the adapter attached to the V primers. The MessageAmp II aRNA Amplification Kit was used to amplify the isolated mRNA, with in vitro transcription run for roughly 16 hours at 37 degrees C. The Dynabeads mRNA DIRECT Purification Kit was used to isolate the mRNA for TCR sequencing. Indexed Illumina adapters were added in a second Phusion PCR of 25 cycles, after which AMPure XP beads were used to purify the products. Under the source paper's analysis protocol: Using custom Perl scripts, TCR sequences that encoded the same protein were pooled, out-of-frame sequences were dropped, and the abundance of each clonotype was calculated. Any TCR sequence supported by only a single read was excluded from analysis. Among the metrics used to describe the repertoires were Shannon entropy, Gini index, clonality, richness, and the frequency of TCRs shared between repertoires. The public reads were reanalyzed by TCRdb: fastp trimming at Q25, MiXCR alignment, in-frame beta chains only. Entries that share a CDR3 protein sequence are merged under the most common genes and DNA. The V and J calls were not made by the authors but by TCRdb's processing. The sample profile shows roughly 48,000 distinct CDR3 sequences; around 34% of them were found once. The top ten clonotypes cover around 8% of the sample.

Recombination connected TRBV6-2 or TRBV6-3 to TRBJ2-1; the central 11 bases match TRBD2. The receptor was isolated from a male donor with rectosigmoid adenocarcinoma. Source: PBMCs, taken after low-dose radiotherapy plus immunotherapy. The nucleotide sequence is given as TGTGCCAGCAGTTATCAACGACTAGCGGGAAGCAATGAGCAGTTCTTC. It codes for CASSYQRLAGSNEQFF.